This T cell receptor beta chain stems from a study of T-cell memory formation after mild COVID-19. Across the study: TCR clusters showed largely donor specificity.

Study-level results: Clones that contracted clustered mainly in CM and EM if CD4+ and in EMRA if CD8+. Memory cells collected pre-infection included some clones that later responded, suggesting cross-reactive memory joined.

As to this clonotype: No antigen is known for it.

V lost 7 bases, J lost 9 bases, and 21 bases lay in between. Germline CDR1 SEHNR, CDR2 FQNEAQ (reference sequence). This CDR3 has 14 amino acids. TCRdb passed the 5' RACE reads through MiXCR, listing each CDR3 protein once. The sample yields around 320,000 distinct CDR3 sequences, roughly a fifth seen once. V usage is TRBV7-9 and J usage is TRBJ1-1; D gene ambiguous. Sequences were obtained from PBMCs or a T cell subset sorted from them (not recorded which). This TCR came from a man aged 18-30 years who had mild COVID-19 (a few samples of this study predate the infection). Cell type and time point are not known. For the CDR3, the DNA is TGTGCCAGCAAGCCCCAGAATGTACGCGAGCAAGCTTTCTTT. Residues: CASKPQNVREQAFF. Combining the CDR3 with reference TRBV7-9 and TRBJ1-1 gives the whole variable domain DTGVSQNPRHKITKRGQNVTFRCDPISEHNRLYWYRQTLGQGPEFLTYFQNEAQLEKSRLLSDRFSAERPKGSFSTLEIQRTEQGDSAMYLCASKPQNVREQAFFGQGTRLTVV.